There are a few counts of the clone carrying this T cell receptor beta chain. There are 16 residues in the CDR3. In germline, CDR1 is SGHAT, CDR2 FQNNGV. V dropped 0 bases and J dropped 6; count of bases not matched to a gene: 10. TCRdb reprocessed the 5' RACE reads via MiXCR and lists one record per CDR3 protein. The sample yields more than 25,000 distinct CDR3 sequences, about 6% seen once. The data were obtained in a study of T cells after yellow fever vaccination. Background on the study: With SMART-Seq v4 Ultra Low Input, the fractions containing low cell numbers were prepared. Study outcomes and limitations: One caveat is that FACS-sorted repertoires could contain abundant clonotypes contaminating from the bulk population.

This clonotype originated in a man aged 30-40 years who received the YFV17D yellow fever vaccine. This chain uses TRBV11-2 with TRBJ2-7, with TRBD2 matching over 8 bases. The sequencing used PBMCs, either bulk or a sorted T-cell subset (CD4+, CD8+, memory, or dextramer-sorted; not recorded which), collected on the day of the yellow fever booster vaccination. The DNA for the CDR3 is TGTGCCAGCAGCTTAGATTACGGGACTAGGTCCAGCGAGCAGTACTTC. This codes for CASSLDYGTRSSEQYF.